This T cell receptor (beta chain) was obtained from a study of blood T cell repertoires in COVID-19. For the study at large: Sites across the United States, Italy and Spain contributed samples from acute and convalescent COVID-19. The analysed material was cDNA or gDNA that came from T cells, B-cell-depleted T cells, or PBMCs.

TCRdb's table, derived via immunoSEQ multiplex PCR, lists solely in-frame clones and lacks some. The table records about 250,000 clones, about 84% of them present only once. V lost 4 bases to trimming and J lost 5 bases; unmatched junction nucleotides: 9. The CDR3 extends over 15 amino acids. CDR1 and CDR2 from the germline V gene are SGHTA and FQGNSA. Sequencing was performed on peripheral blood. The genes are TRBV7-2 and TRBJ1-2, with TRBD1 matching 8 bases. The receptor comes from a woman of 80 years or more with COVID-19, enrolled during active disease. CDR3 DNA: TGTGCCAGCAGCTCATGGGACAGGAGTGAATATGGCTACACCTTC. Amino acids: CASSSWDRSEYGYTF.